These 5 T cell receptor beta chains came from one sample sequenced in a study of T cells in Graves' hyperthyroidism and ophthalmopathy. Amplification of TCR beta CDR3 regions was performed using RNA transcripts as template. The TCR CDR3 first-round RT-PCR relied on the HTBI primer set. TCRdb re-analysed the multiplex PCR reads in MiXCR, keeping a single row per CDR3 protein. Found here are about 640,000 distinct CDR3 sequences, more than 20% of them singletons; the top ten hold about 34%. The sample was blood. The receptors stem from a man aged 25 to 40 with Graves' ophthalmopathy.

At least ten counts were recorded for this clonotype. This chain links TRBV20-1 with TRBJ1-1, with 10 positions matching TRBD1. CDR1 is DFQATT and CDR2 is SNEGSKA in the germline V gene (reference sequence). V dropped 5 bases and J dropped 0; count of bases not matched to a gene: 12. The CDR3 has 17 amino acids. As DNA, the CDR3 is TGCAGTGCTGAGCAATTCGGACAGGGGGGGATGAACACTGAAGCTTTCTTT. It is translated as CSAEQFGQGGMNTEAFF.

V and J are TRBV2 and TRBJ2-7; D remains unclear. V was pared by 5 bases and J by 0 bases, with 8 bases between. The CDR3 sequence is 13 residues long. The germline CDR1 and CDR2 sequences are SNHLY and FYNNEI. DNA of the CDR3: TGTGCCAGCAGTATACTGGACTCCTACGAGCAGTACTTC. Its translation: CASSILDSYEQYF.

The V and J genes are TRBV7-2 and TRBJ2-1; D is perhaps TRBD2 (6 bases). V dropped 3 bases and J dropped 8 bases, with 17 bases sitting between them. Looked up from germline, CDR1 is SGHTA and CDR2 is FQGNSA. This CDR3 has 15 amino acids. Here the CDR3 reads CASSFRPGEADEQFF. CDR3 nucleotide sequence: TGTGCCAGCAGCTTCAGGCCGGGGGAGGCCGATGAGCAGTTCTTC.

The rearrangement links TRBV10-3 to TRBJ2-2, with a weak D call TRBD2 (5 bases). Trimming removed 0 bases from V and 3 bases from J, with 8 bases in between. The germline CDR1 and CDR2 sequences are ENHRY and SYGVKD. The length of the CDR3 is 15 residues. The CDR3 loop reads CAISESLEDTGELFF. CDR3 coding DNA: TGTGCCATCAGTGAGTCGTTGGAGGACACCGGGGAGCTGTTTTTT.

The V and J genes are TRBV7-9 and TRBJ2-3; possibly TRBD1 for D (6 bases). V was shortened by 4 bases and J by 4 bases, with 12 bases between the two germline ends. CDR3 length: 14 residues. CDR1 and CDR2 from the germline V gene are SEHNR and FQNEAQ (reference sequence). CDR3 in amino acids: CASSWTDQADTQYF. CDR3 DNA sequence: TGTGCCAGCAGCTGGACAGACCAGGCAGATACGCAGTATTTT.